What follows are 17 T cell receptor beta chains derived from one specimen sequenced in a study of shared clonotypes between healthy human individuals. Some clones are missing from TCRdb's copy, which holds only in-frame ones; the method was immunoSEQ multiplex PCR. The data contain approximately 500,000 clones, roughly 95% of them singletons. What was sequenced was naive CD4+ T cells sorted from blood. Subset specified: CD45RA+ positively selected. The receptors originated from a woman aged 30 to 39 in good health.

J is TRBJ1-1 and V is TRBV6-4; D not certain. The V gene's germline CDR1 is MRHNA and CDR2 SNTAGT. The CDR3 totals 11 residues. Trimming took off 6 bases at V and 11 bases at J, with 13 bases between the two ends. The DNA of the CDR3 is TGTGCCAGCAGGGAGAACGGGTGGGCTTTCTTT. This codes for CASRENGWAFF.

V and J are TRBV19 and TRBJ1-2; D is unclear. The CDR3 is 14 amino acids. Germline V gene sequence: CDR1 LNHDA, CDR2 SQIVND (reference sequence). The CDR3 coding sequence is TGTGCAACTCGAGGTGGGGTCAATAACTATGGCTACACCTTC. Its translation is CATRGGVNNYGYTF.

The chain has TRBV5-4 and TRBJ2-2; 12 bases line up with TRBD2. In germline, CDR1 is SGHNT, CDR2 YYREEE (reference sequence). The CDR3 consists of 16 residues. V shed 0 bases, J shed 6 bases, and the junction held 3 bases outside the gene matches. The CDR3, as DNA: TGTGCCAGCAGCTTGGGACTAGCGGGAGTTCCCGGGGAGCTGTTTTTT. It specifies CASSLGLAGVPGELFF.

V gene TRBV9 combines with J gene TRBJ2-7, with TRBD1 as a possible D gene (5 bases). Germline-derived CDR1 and CDR2 are SGDLS and YYNGEE. This CDR3 contains 15 residues. The germline V and J ends were trimmed by 2 bases and 2 bases, with 14 bases remaining between them. In DNA form, the CDR3 reads TGTGCCAGCAGCGTTCATTGGACACAAGCCTACGAGCAGTACTTC. Its protein is CASSVHWTQAYEQYF.

The V gene is TRBV2, the J gene TRBJ2-5; 8 bases line up with TRBD2. V shed 6 bases and J 4 bases; nucleotides not matched to a gene: 10. CDR3 size: 15 residues. Germline CDR1 is SNHLY and CDR2 is FYNNEI. For the CDR3, the DNA is TGTGCCAGCAGCCCTGAAATTGCGGGAGGAGAGACCCAGTACTTC. Its translation: CASSPEIAGGETQYF.

V usage is TRBV18 and J usage is TRBJ1-5; 7 bases line up with TRBD1. Germline CDR1 reads KGHSH; CDR2 reads LQKENI. V gave up 2 bases and J gave up 7 bases; unmatched junction bases: 11. The CDR3 consists of 16 residues. In nucleotides, the CDR3 is TGTGCCAGCTCACCATCTGCGCTAGGGGGCGAGCAGCCCCAGCATTTT. Translating it yields CASSPSALGGEQPQHF.

A few counts support this clone. The chain carries TRBV10-1 and TRBJ2-6; TRBD2 is a possible D gene (6 bases). V lost 2 bases and J lost 2, with 7 bases in between. CDR1 WNHNN and CDR2 SYGVQD come from the germline V gene (reference sequence). The CDR3 covers 15 residues. The CDR3, as DNA: TGCGCCAGCAGTGAGGGAGGGGCTGGGGCCAACGTCCTGACTTTC. Translating it yields CASSEGGAGANVLTF.

The genes are TRBV6-1 and TRBJ2-1, with 8 bases lining up with TRBD1. The V gene's germline CDR1 is MNHNS and CDR2 SASEGT. The CDR3 is made up of 13 amino acids. V lost 7 bases to trimming and J lost 6 bases; unmatched junction nucleotides: 5. This CDR3 is CASTGQGFNEQFF. The CDR3 DNA reads TGTGCCAGCACCGGACAGGGCTTCAATGAGCAGTTCTTC.

The rearrangement links TRBV11-2 to TRBJ2-7; D is unclear. V gave up 2 bases and J gave up 0 bases, with 11 bases separating them. CDR3 length: 15 amino acids. CDR1 is SGHAT, CDR2 FQNNGV, per germline. The CDR3, as DNA: TGTGCCAGCAGCTTAAACAGCGTCCCCTCCTACGAGCAGTACTTC. It is translated as CASSLNSVPSYEQYF.

This chain links TRBV6-5 with TRBJ1-1, with no clear D. The V end lost 0 bases, the J end lost 5 bases, and 13 bases lay between the germline ends. The length of the CDR3 is 15 residues. CDR1 and CDR2 (germline): MNHEY, SVGAGI. In DNA form, the CDR3 reads TGTGCCAGCAGTTACTCACTGACAACGGAAACTGAAGCTTTCTTT. It encodes CASSYSLTTETEAFF.

V is TRBV5-1 and J is TRBJ2-1; 9 bases map to TRBD2. With V trimmed by 2 bases and J by 7 bases, 7 bases remained unmatched. From germline, CDR1 is SGHRS and CDR2 YFSETQ. The CDR3 extends over 15 amino acids. The CDR3 nucleotides read TGCGCCAGCAGCTTAATTAGCGGGAGTGGGAATGAGCAGTTCTTC. Its protein is CASSLISGSGNEQFF.

The genes are TRBV10-1 and TRBJ2-2; D gene uncertain. Per the germline V gene, CDR1 is WNHNN and CDR2 is SYGVQD (reference sequence). This CDR3 contains 14 residues. Trimming pared 4 bases from V and 4 bases from J, leaving 10 bases between. This chain's CDR3 is CASSGGLSTGELFF. The CDR3 region has the DNA TGCGCCAGCAGTGGCGGTCTTTCCACCGGGGAGCTGTTTTTT.

The rearrangement joins TRBV5-1 to TRBJ2-7, with D perhaps assigned TRBD1 or TRBD2 (8 bases each). With 1 base removed from V and 7 bases from J, the gap between germline ends came to 18 bases. The germline gives CDR1 SGHRS, CDR2 YFSETQ. The CDR3 totals 15 residues. The CDR3 is CASSLTGTGGGEQYF. The CDR3 DNA reads TGCGCCAGCAGCTTGACCGGGACAGGCGGGGGGGAGCAGTACTTC.

CDR3 loop: CASSVLRSTGTNTEAFF. Here the CDR3 DNA reads TGCGCCAGCAGCGTACTCCGATCGACAGGGACGAACACTGAAGCTTTCTTT. The rearrangement links TRBV5-1 to TRBJ1-1, with 7 positions matching TRBD1. This CDR3 has 17 residues. CDR1 and CDR2 (germline): SGHRS, YFSETQ. V lost 4 bases, J lost 1 base, and 13 bases stayed unmatched.

The chain has TRBV5-4 and TRBJ2-5; the D gene is possibly TRBD2 (6 bases). CDR1 and CDR2 from the germline V gene are SGHNT and YYREEE (reference sequence). V was shortened by 3 bases and J by 11 bases, with 20 bases between the two germline ends. The CDR3 has 14 residues. CDR3 sequence reads: CASSWGTSPSQQYF. DNA for the CDR3: TGTGCCAGCAGCTGGGGGACTTCCCCATCTCAGCAGTACTTC.

The V and J genes are TRBV25-1 and TRBJ2-7, with 8 nucleotides matching TRBD1. In germline, CDR1 is MGHDK, CDR2 SYGVNS. V lost 1 base, J lost 5 bases, and 7 bases stayed unmatched. The CDR3 has 15 amino acids. The CDR3 DNA reads TGTGCCAGCAGTGAATTTCGGACAGGGTGGGACGAGCAGTACTTC. Its protein product is CASSEFRTGWDEQYF.

This clone was observed a single time. The chain is built from TRBV18 and TRBJ2-7; the D gene is possibly TRBD1 (5 bases). The V end lost 5 bases, the J end lost 3 bases, and 8 bases lay between the germline ends. Germline V CDR1 and CDR2: KGHSH, LQKENI. The CDR3 consists of 12 residues. CDR3 nucleotides: TGTGCCAGCTCAGCCGACAGCTACGAGCAGTACTTC. Translating it yields CASSADSYEQYF.